Reported below is one TCR beta chain. Its antigen remains unidentified. This specimen belongs to a study of beta chain features in type 1 diabetes. Expressed TCRB transcripts were sequenced because the entire RNA isolate underwent reverse transcription. Sequencing used immunoSEQ multiplex PCR; TCRdb keeps in-frame clones, though not all of them. The profile shows 130,000 or so clones, around 10% of them singletons. General study points: PCR might preferentially amplify shorter templates, equally in patients and controls. VDJ junctions from type 1 diabetes patients carried fewer insertions and larger deletions. Among all four CD4+ subsets, Type 1 diabetes patients had TCRB CDR3s that were moderately but significantly shorter.

The source of this sequence is a man aged 25-45 years with type 1 diabetes. The sample taken for sequencing was central memory CD4+ T cells from blood.

CDR3: CASSQEGGRPLHF. CDR3 nucleotide sequence: TGTGCCAGCAGCCAAGAGGGTGGGCGACCCCTCCACTTT. This chain joins TRBV14 and TRBJ1-6, with unresolved D. Between the trimmed V and J ends, which lost 0 bases and 12 bases, there was a span of 9 bases. Germline CDR1 is SGHDN and CDR2 is FVKESK. The CDR3 spans 13 residues.